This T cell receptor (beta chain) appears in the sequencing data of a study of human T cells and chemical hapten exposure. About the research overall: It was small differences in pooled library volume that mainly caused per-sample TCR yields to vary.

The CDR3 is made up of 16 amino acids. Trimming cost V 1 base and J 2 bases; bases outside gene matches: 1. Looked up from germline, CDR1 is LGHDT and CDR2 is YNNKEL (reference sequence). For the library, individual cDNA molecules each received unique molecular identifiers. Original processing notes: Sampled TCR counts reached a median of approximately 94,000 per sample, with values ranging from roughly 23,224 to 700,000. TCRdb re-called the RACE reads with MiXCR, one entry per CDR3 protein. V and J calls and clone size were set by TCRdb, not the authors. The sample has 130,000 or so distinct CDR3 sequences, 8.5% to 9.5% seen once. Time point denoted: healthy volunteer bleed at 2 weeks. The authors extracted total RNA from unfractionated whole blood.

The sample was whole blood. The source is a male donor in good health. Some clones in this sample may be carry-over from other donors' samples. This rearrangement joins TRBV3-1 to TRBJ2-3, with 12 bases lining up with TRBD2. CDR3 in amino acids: CASSQGTSGNTDTQYF. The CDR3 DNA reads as TGTGCCAGCAGCCAAGGGACTAGCGGGAACACAGATACGCAGTATTTT.